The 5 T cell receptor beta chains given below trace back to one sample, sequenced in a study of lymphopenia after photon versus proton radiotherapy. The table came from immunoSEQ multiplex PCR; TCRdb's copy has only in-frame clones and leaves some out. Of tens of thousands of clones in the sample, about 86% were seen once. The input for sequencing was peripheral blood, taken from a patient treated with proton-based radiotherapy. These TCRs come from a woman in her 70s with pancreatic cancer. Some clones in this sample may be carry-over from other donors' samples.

The CDR3 DNA is TGTGCCAGCAGTCCCGGCGCAGGACACTATGGCTACACCTTC. It specifies CASSPGAGHYGYTF. The V gene is TRBV27, the J gene TRBJ1-2; no clear D gene. Germline CDR1 reads MNHEY; CDR2 reads SMNVEV (reference sequence). V lost 5 bases and J lost 3, with 13 bases in between. The CDR3 has 14 residues.

CDR3 loop: CASSSQTQGGLDEQFF. CDR3 nucleotide sequence: TGTGCCAGCAGCTCCCAAACCCAGGGCGGGTTGGATGAGCAGTTCTTC. The chain joins TRBV4-2 to TRBJ2-1; D may match TRBD1 or TRBD2 (5 bases each). V shed 5 bases and J shed 8 bases, with 22 bases lying between them. The CDR3 is 16 amino acids. Germline lookup yields CDR1 LGHNA and CDR2 YNFKEQ.

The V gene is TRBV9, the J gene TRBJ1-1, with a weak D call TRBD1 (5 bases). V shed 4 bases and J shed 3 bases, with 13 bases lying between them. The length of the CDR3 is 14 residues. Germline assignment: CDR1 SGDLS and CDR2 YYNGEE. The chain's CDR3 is CASSRGRTDTEAFF. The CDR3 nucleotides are TGTGCCAGCAGCCGGGGGAGGACGGACACTGAAGCTTTCTTT.

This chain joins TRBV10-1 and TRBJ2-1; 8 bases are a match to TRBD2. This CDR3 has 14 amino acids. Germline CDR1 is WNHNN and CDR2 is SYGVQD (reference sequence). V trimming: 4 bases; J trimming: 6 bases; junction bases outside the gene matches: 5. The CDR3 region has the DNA TGCGCCAGCAGTGTTAGCGGGGATGTCAATGAGCAGTTCTTC. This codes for CASSVSGDVNEQFF.

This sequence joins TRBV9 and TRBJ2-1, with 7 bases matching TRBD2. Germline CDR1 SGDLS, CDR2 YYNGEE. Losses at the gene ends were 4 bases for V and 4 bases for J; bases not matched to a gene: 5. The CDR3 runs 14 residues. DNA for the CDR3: TGTGCCAGCAGCTGGGAGGGCGGGTACAATGAGCAGTTCTTC. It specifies CASSWEGGYNEQFF.